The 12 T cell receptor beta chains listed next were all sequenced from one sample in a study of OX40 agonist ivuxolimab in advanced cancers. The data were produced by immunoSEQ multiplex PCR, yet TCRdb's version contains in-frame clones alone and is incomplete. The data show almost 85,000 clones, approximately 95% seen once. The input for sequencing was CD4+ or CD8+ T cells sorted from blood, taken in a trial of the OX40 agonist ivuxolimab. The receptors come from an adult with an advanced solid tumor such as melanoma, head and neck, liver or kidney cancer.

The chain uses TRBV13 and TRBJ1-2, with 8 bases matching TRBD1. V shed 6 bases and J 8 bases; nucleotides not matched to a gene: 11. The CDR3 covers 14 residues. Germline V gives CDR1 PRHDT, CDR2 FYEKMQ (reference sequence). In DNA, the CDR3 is TGTGCCAGCAGTCTGGGACAGGCGCATTGGGGCTACACCTTC. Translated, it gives CASSLGQAHWGYTF.

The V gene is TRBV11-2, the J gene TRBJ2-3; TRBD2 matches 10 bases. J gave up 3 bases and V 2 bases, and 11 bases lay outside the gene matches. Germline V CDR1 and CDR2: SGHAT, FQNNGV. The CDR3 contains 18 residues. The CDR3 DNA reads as TGTGCCAGCAGCTTATGGGGGGCTAGCGGGAGATTAACAGATACGCAGTATTTT. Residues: CASSLWGASGRLTDTQYF.

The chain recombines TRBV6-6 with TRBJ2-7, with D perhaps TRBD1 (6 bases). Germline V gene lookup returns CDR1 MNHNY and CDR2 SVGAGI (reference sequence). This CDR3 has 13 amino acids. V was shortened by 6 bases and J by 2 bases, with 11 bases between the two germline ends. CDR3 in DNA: TGTGCCAGCAGCCCGGGACAAACCTACGAGCAGTACTTC. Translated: CASSPGQTYEQYF.

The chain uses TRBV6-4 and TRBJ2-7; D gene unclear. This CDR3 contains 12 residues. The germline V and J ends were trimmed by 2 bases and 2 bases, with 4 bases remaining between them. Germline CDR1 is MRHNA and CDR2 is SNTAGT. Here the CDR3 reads CASSDDPYEQYF. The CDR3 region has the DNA TGTGCCAGCAGTGACGACCCCTACGAGCAGTACTTC.

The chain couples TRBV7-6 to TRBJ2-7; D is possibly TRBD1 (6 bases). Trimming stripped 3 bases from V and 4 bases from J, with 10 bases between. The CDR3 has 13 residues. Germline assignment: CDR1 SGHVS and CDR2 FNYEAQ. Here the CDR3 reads CASSLGRGYEQYF. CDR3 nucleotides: TGTGCCAGCAGCTTGGGCAGGGGTTACGAGCAGTACTTC. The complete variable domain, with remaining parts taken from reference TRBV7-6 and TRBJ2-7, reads GAGVSQSPRYKVTKRGQDVALRCDPISGHVSLYWYRQALGQGPEFLTYFNYEAQQDKSGLPNDRFSAERPEGSISTLTIQRTEQRDSAMYRCASSLGRGYEQYFGPGTRLTVT.

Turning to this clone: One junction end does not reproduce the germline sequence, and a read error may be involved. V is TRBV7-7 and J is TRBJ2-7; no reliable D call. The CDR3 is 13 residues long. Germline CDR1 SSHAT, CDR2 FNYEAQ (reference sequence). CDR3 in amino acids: CASSLGAYYEQYF. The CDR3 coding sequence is TGTGCTAGCAGCTTAGGAGCGTACTACGAGCAGTACTTC. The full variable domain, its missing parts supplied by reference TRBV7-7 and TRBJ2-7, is GAGVSQSPRYKVTKRGQDVTLRCDPISSHATLYWYQQALGQGPEFLTYFNYEAQPDKSGLPSDRFSAERPEGSISTLTIQRTEQRDSAMYRCASSLGAYYEQYFGPGTRLTVT.

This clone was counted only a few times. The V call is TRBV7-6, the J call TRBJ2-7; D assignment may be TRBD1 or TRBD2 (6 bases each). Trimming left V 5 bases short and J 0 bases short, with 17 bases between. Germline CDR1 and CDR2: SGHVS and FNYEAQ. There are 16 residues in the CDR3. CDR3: CASSPTGARDSYEQYF. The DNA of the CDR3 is TGTGCCAGCAGCCCTACGGGGGCGCGGGACTCCTACGAGCAGTACTTC.

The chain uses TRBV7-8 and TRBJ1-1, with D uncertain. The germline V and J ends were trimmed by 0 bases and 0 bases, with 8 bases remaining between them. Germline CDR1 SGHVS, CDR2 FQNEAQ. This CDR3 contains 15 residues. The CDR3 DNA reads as TGTGCCAGCAGCTTAGCGACTTTAATGAACACTGAAGCTTTCTTT. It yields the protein CASSLATLMNTEAFF.

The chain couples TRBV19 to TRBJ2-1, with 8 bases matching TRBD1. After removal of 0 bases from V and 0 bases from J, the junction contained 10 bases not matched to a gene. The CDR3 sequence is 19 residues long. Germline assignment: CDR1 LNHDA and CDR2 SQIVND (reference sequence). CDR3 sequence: CASSIDQGAWGSSYNEQFF. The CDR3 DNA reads TGTGCCAGTAGTATAGATCAGGGGGCATGGGGGAGCTCCTACAATGAGCAGTTCTTC.

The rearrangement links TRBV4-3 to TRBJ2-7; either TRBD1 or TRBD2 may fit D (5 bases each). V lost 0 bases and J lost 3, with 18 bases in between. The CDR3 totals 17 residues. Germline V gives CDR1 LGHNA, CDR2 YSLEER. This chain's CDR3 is CASSQDWDVGQFYEQYF. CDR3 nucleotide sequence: TGCGCCAGCAGCCAAGATTGGGACGTCGGACAATTCTACGAGCAGTACTTC.

The CDR3 DNA reads as TGCGCCAGCAGCCAAGATATCTTGATGTACCAACAACAAGAGACCCAGTACTTC. Its protein product is CASSQDILMYQQQETQYF. V usage is TRBV4-3 and J usage is TRBJ2-5; the D is unclear. V shed 0 bases and J shed 2 bases, with 19 bases lying between them. The CDR3 has 18 residues. CDR1 is LGHNA, CDR2 YSLEER, per germline.

CDR3 amino acids: CASSPLFLGRDGYTF. The CDR3 DNA is TGTGCCAGCAGCCCCCTCTTTTTGGGGAGGGATGGCTACACCTTC. This sequence joins TRBV7-3 and TRBJ1-2, with no clear D. Trimming removed 5 bases at V and 6 bases at J, with 19 bases between. This CDR3 spans 15 amino acids. Germline-derived CDR1 and CDR2 are SGHTA and FQGTGA.